This T cell receptor (beta chain) was obtained from a study of cytomegalovirus exposure and HLA in healthy donors. Study results and limitations: Later analysis showed TCR association rates varying by HLA locus, highest for DRB1 and lowest for HLA-C. Within an earlier analysis, most TCR beta V segments proved productive either about 87% or about 30% of the time. The only immune exposure information that was available was CMV serostatus. A highly shared variant cluster was judged a likely technical artifact.

The PCR used 60 Vbeta and 13 Jbeta primers. Clones were sequenced by immunoSEQ multiplex PCR, and TCRdb holds only the in-frame ones, with some missing. Seen here are around 160,000 clones, approximately 80% observed once, and the top ten hold about 12%. V shed 4 bases and J shed 8 bases, with 7 bases lying between them. Per germline, CDR1 SEHNR and CDR2 FQNEAQ (reference sequence). The CDR3 extends over 11 amino acids. To note about this clone: The target antigen is unknown.

The chain recombines TRBV7-9 with TRBJ2-3; tentatively, D is TRBD2 (5 bases). The TCR was taken from a man aged 35-49 years in good health and CMV-seropositive. Sequenced input: PBMCs. The CDR3 sequence is CASSSGGTQYF. CDR3 nucleotides: TGTGCCAGCAGCTCCGGAGGTACGCAGTATTTT.